A single sample is the source of the 7 T cell receptor beta chains below, sequenced in a study of shared clonotypes between healthy human individuals. The repertoire was sequenced with immunoSEQ multiplex PCR; TCRdb's copy has only in-frame clones and lacks some. The sample holds about 2.4 million clones, roughly 93% seen once. Sequenced material: naive CD4+ T cells from PBMCs. Subset indicated: CD45RA+ positively selected. These receptor sequences come from a man between 18 and 35 years old in good health. Some clones in this sample may be carry-over from other donors' samples.

The V gene is TRBV5-1, the J gene TRBJ2-7; 14 nucleotides align to TRBD2. This CDR3 comprises 15 residues. J gave up 6 bases and V 4 bases, and 6 bases lay outside the gene matches. CDR1 SGHRS and CDR2 YFSETQ come from the germline V gene. CDR3 bases: TGCGCCAGCAGCGGGGGACTAGCGGGAGTGGGCGAGCAGTACTTC. Protein: CASSGGLAGVGEQYF.

The chain has TRBV5-1 and TRBJ2-3, with D possibly TRBD1 on 6 matching bases. CDR3 length equals 16 residues. The V end lost 4 bases, the J end lost 2 bases, and 17 bases lay between the germline ends. Germline V CDR1 and CDR2: SGHRS, YFSETQ. The CDR3 DNA sequence: TGCGCCAGCAGCCCGAATCTCGGGACAAACACAGATACGCAGTATTTT. Translated, it gives CASSPNLGTNTDTQYF.

This clone was recorded once. V is TRBV11-2 and J is TRBJ2-7, with D possibly TRBD2 on 7 matching bases. V dropped 1 base and J dropped 7 bases, with 17 bases sitting between them. This CDR3 has 15 amino acids. Germline CDR1 and CDR2: SGHAT and FQNNGV. The CDR3 coding sequence is TGTGCCAGCAGCTTAGGCCTAGCGGAAGGGGGGGAGCAGTACTTC. It encodes CASSLGLAEGGEQYF.

V is TRBV28 and J is TRBJ2-5, with 13 nucleotides matching TRBD2. CDR3 length: 14 residues. In germline, CDR1 is MDHEN, CDR2 SYDVKM. V shed 10 bases, J shed 5 bases, and the junction held 7 bases outside the gene matches. As DNA, the CDR3 is TGTGCCACATCACTAGCGGGAGGGAGGGAGACCCAGTACTTC. It translates to CATSLAGGRETQYF.

The chain links TRBV10-3 to TRBJ2-6; D unresolved. V was pared by 6 bases and J by 4 bases, with 7 bases between. The CDR3 has 13 amino acids. The germline gives CDR1 ENHRY, CDR2 SYGVKD. CDR3 in DNA: TGTGCCATCAGGCCTGAGGGGGCCAACGTCCTGACTTTC. It encodes CAIRPEGANVLTF.

The chain carries TRBV18 and TRBJ2-1, with 9 bases that match TRBD1. V lost 3 bases to trimming and J lost 4 bases; unmatched junction nucleotides: 10. CDR3 length: 17 amino acids. Germline V lookup: CDR1 KGHSH, CDR2 LQKENI. CDR3 loop: CASSPPLGTGFYNEQFF. The CDR3 bases are TGTGCCAGCTCACCCCCCTTAGGGACAGGGTTTTACAATGAGCAGTTCTTC. The full variable domain, its missing parts supplied by reference TRBV18 and TRBJ2-1, is NAGVMQNPRHLVRRRGQEARLRCSPMKGHSHVYWYRQLPEEGLKFMVYLQKENIIDESGMPKERFSAEFPKEGPSILRIQQVVRGDSAAYFCASSPPLGTGFYNEQFFGPGTRLTVL.

The CDR3 is CASTEGTVVSYGYTF. The CDR3 DNA reads as TGTGCCAGCACCGAAGGGACAGTCGTCTCCTATGGCTACACCTTC. The chain employs TRBV6-1 and TRBJ1-2, with 7 positions matching TRBD1. The CDR3 length is 15 residues. V was clipped by 7 bases and J by 4 bases; unmatched bases: 12. Per germline, CDR1 MNHNS and CDR2 SASEGT.